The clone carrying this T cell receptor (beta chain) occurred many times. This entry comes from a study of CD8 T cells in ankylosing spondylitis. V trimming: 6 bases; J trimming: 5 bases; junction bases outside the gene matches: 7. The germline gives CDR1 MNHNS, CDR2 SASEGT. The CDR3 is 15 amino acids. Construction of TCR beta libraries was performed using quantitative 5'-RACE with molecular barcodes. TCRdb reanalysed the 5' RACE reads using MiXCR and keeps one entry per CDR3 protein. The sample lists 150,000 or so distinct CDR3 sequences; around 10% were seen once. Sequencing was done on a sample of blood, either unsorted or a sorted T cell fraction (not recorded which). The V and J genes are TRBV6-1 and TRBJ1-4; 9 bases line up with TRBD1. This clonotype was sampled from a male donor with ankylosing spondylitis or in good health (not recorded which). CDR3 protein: CASRGGTGINEKLFF. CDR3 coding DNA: TGTGCCAGCAGGGGTGGGACAGGGATAAATGAAAAACTGTTTTTT.